The TCR beta chain described here comes from a study of shared clonotypes between healthy human individuals. Background on the study: CD4 naive and CD4 memory each took three plates per donor, while CD8 naive took two and CD8 memory one.

Sequenced by immunoSEQ multiplex PCR; TCRdb stores in-frame clones only, minus some. Among fewer than 1.8 million clones, 98% were seen once, and the ten largest hold over 0.3%. In regard to this clone: Antigen unknown.

Study-level points and caveats: Depth of sequencing was expected to influence donor clonotype sharing.

This CDR3 is built from 16 residues. The junction had 12 bases not matched to a gene; V was cut back by 3 bases and J by 3 bases. Looked up from germline, CDR1 is SGHDT and CDR2 is YYEEEE. A CD45RA-negative memory subset and a CD45RA+ naive subset were separated from the CD4+ cells. The sequence was collected from a man aged 25 to 45 in good health. The chain is built from TRBV5-6 and TRBJ2-7, with TRBD2 matching 7 bases. The material sequenced was naive CD4+ T cells sorted from blood. Noted subset: CD45RA+ positively selected. The CDR3 DNA follows: TGTGCCAGCAGCTGGCGGTTTGGACTAGGGAGCTACGAGCAGTACTTC. Translated: CASSWRFGLGSYEQYF.